This TCR beta chain was captured by sequencing in a study of OX40 agonist ivuxolimab in advanced cancers. Study details: As their treatment, patients were administered ivuxolimab, an agonistic anti-OX40 (CD134) antibody. Study-level results: The antigen specificity of the peripheral T cells (those that were expanded) was not determined. CD4+ and CD8+ blood T cells expanded clonally by week 6 at 0.1 to 3.0 mg/kg.

A remark on this clone: The antigen remains undetermined.

Germline CDR1 SQVTM, CDR2 ANQGSEA. The CDR3 sequence is 12 residues long. TCRdb's table, derived via immunoSEQ multiplex PCR, lists solely in-frame clones and lacks some. The sample contains roughly 80,000 clones, 89% of which appear only once. Material: CD4+ or CD8+ T cells sorted from blood, obtained in a trial of the OX40 agonist ivuxolimab. This chain links TRBV29-1 with TRBJ1-2; TRBD1 matches at 10 bases. This TCR derives from an adult with an advanced solid tumor such as melanoma, head and neck, liver or kidney cancer. This CDR3 reads CIRQGAFYGYTF. As DNA, the CDR3 is TGCATACGACAGGGGGCCTTCTATGGCTACACCTTC.